The present T cell receptor beta chain was sequenced within a study of blood T cell repertoires in COVID-19. The assay was immunoSEQ multiplex PCR, and TCRdb's table has in-frame clones only and misses some. The data show 85,000 to 90,000 clones, roughly three quarters seen once. Per the germline V gene, CDR1 is WSHSY and CDR2 is SAAADI. This CDR3 spans 11 amino acids. V was clipped by 6 bases and J by 5 bases, with 7 bases between them. The origin of this receptor is an older man with acute or convalescent COVID-19. The chain joins TRBV10-2 to TRBJ1-2; D is unresolved. The sample comprised peripheral blood. This CDR3 reads CASSEAYGYTF. CDR3 DNA sequence: TGCGCCAGCAGCGAAGCTTATGGCTACACCTTC.